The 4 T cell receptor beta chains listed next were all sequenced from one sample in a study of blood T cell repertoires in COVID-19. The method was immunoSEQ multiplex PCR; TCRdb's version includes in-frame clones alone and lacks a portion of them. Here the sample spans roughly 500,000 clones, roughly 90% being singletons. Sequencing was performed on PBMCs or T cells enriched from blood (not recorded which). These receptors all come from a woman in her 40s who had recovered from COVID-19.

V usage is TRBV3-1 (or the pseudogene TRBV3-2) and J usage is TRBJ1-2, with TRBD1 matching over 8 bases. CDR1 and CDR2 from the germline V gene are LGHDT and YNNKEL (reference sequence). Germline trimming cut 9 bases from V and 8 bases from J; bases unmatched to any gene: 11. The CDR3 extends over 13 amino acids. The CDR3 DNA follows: TGTGCCAGTACCCCAGGACAGGGTGAAGGCTACACCTTC. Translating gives CASTPGQGEGYTF.

In DNA, the CDR3 is TGCGCCAGCAGCCAGGCTTCCGGGACAGGGGCTGCAAAACTGTTTTTT. It translates to CASSQASGTGAAKLFF. The chain has TRBV4-1 and TRBJ1-4, with TRBD1 identical over 10 bases. V gave up 3 bases and J gave up 10 bases; unmatched junction bases: 11. Germline loops: CDR1 MGHRA, CDR2 YSYEKL. CDR3 length: 16 amino acids.

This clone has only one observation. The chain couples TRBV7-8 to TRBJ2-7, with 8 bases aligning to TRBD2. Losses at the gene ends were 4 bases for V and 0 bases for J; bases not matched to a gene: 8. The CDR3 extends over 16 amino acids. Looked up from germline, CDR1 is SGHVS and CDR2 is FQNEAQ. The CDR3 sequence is CASSSGGGSGSYEQYF. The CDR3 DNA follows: TGTGCCAGCAGCTCCGGGGGGGGTAGCGGCTCCTACGAGCAGTACTTC.

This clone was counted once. DNA for the CDR3: TGCGCCAGCTTACCCACAGGGGGCAACTATGGCTACACCTTC. Amino acid sequence: CASLPTGGNYGYTF. V is TRBV5-1 and J is TRBJ1-2, with TRBD1 matching 9 bases. CDR1 and CDR2 (germline): SGHRS, YFSETQ. J lost 2 bases, V lost 7 bases, and 6 bases had no gene match. This CDR3 region has 14 residues.